This passage covers 30 T cell receptor beta chains from one sample sequenced in a study of T cell repertoires in cytomegalovirus infection. Each CDR3 protein gets one entry after TCRdb re-called the reads with MiXCR. The sample has about 460,000 distinct CDR3 sequences; about 11% are singletons. Sequencing was carried out using PBMCs. These receptors came from a human donor in good health (CMV status not recorded). Some clones in this sample may be carry-over from other donors' samples.

This clonotype was counted many times. The chain carries TRBV7-9 and TRBJ2-1, with D perhaps matching TRBD1 (5 bases). Looked up from germline, CDR1 is SEHNR and CDR2 is FQNEAQ (reference sequence). The length of the CDR3 is 15 residues. V lost 4 bases to trimming and J lost 2 bases, with 12 bases between them. This chain's CDR3 is CASSSTGYPYNEQFF. The DNA of the CDR3 is TGTGCCAGCAGCTCCACAGGTTACCCCTACAATGAGCAGTTCTTC.

This clonotype was seen repeatedly, ten times or more. V and J are TRBV7-7 and TRBJ1-4; D unresolved. The CDR3 consists of 12 residues. Germline CDR1 is SSHAT and CDR2 is FNYEAQ (reference sequence). Trimming stripped 3 bases from V and 7 bases from J, with 6 bases between. For the CDR3, the DNA is TGTGCCAGCAGCTTTCACCCTGAAAAACTGTTTTTT. Amino acids: CASSFHPEKLFF.

This clonotype was counted many times. The CDR3 here is CASSLVGAGANVLTF. The CDR3 DNA is TGTGCCAGCAGCTTAGTTGGGGCTGGGGCCAACGTCCTGACTTTC. The V and J genes are TRBV7-6 and TRBJ2-6; D remains unclear. The V end lost 1 base, the J end lost 2 bases, and 6 bases lay between the germline ends. Germline lookup yields CDR1 SGHVS and CDR2 FNYEAQ. The CDR3 length is 15 residues.

Ten or more counts support this clonotype. The chain couples TRBV10-3 to TRBJ2-1; TRBD1 might be the D (6 bases). Per germline, CDR1 ENHRY and CDR2 SYGVKD. The CDR3 totals 17 residues. V was trimmed by 2 bases and J by 0 bases, leaving 14 bases between them. As DNA, the CDR3 is TGTGCCATCAGTGAGAGGGGACACTCGAGCTCCTACAATGAGCAGTTCTTC. Translating it yields CAISERGHSSSYNEQFF.

This clonotype has at least ten counts. The chain couples TRBV7-6 to TRBJ2-3; D call uncertain. V was cut by 5 bases and J by 6 bases, with 9 bases left in between. This CDR3 spans 12 amino acids. Looked up from germline, CDR1 is SGHVS and CDR2 is FNYEAQ. CDR3 coding DNA: TGTGCCAGCAGCCAACGGTGGGATACGCAGTATTTT. It encodes CASSQRWDTQYF.

This sequence joins TRBV5-1 and TRBJ2-7, with a tentative D call TRBD1 (5 bases). From germline, CDR1 is SGHRS and CDR2 YFSETQ. Trimming took off 1 base at V and 2 bases at J, with 16 bases between the two ends. This CDR3 has 16 residues. CDR3 nucleotides: TGCGCCAGCAGCTTGTCCCAGGGCTCGAACCCCTACGAGCAGTACTTC. Residues: CASSLSQGSNPYEQYF. The full variable domain, in which reference TRBV5-1 and TRBJ2-7 provide the parts outside the CDR3, is KAGVTQTPRYLIKTRGQQVTLSCSPISGHRSVSWYQQTPGQGLQFLFEYFSETQRNKGNFPGRFSGRQFSNSRSEMNVSTLELGDSALYLCASSLSQGSNPYEQYFGPGTRLTVT.

This clonotype was found many times. The chain recombines TRBV12-5 with TRBJ2-1; 8 bases align to TRBD2. Trimming removed 4 bases from V and 8 bases from J; junction bases left unmatched: 4. The CDR3 runs to 13 residues. Germline CDR1 and CDR2: LGHNT and FRNRAP. Here the CDR3 reads CASGSGGDDEQFF. In DNA, the CDR3 is TGTGCTAGTGGTTCCGGGGGGGACGATGAGCAGTTCTTC. Drawing the rest from reference TRBV12-5 and TRBJ2-1, the complete variable domain is DARVTQTPRHKVTEMGQEVTMRCQPILGHNTVFWYRQTMMQGLELLAYFRNRAPLDDSGMPKDRFSAEMPDATLATLKIQPSEPRDSAVYFCASGSGGDDEQFFGPGTRLTVL.

Here the CDR3 reads CATPGQGNTGELFF. The CDR3 coding sequence is TGTGCCACCCCGGGACAGGGGAACACCGGGGAGCTGTTTTTT. The genes are TRBV12-3 or TRBV12-4 and TRBJ2-2; TRBD1 aligns across 9 bases. The CDR3 consists of 14 residues. Trimming at V came to 10 bases and at J to 1 base, leaving 4 bases not matched to a gene.

This clonotype was detected ten times or more. The chain links TRBV7-2 to TRBJ1-4, with D maybe TRBD1 (5 bases). V was clipped by 2 bases and J by 7 bases, with 11 bases between them. The germline gives CDR1 SGHTA, CDR2 FQGNSA. The CDR3 extends over 14 amino acids. CDR3 DNA: TGTGCCAGCAGCTTAAACCTTCAGGGTGAAAAACTGTTTTTT. Amino acids: CASSLNLQGEKLFF.

This clonotype occurred many times. The chain joins TRBV5-4 to TRBJ1-6; no definite D call. Between the trimmed V and J ends, which lost 4 bases and 13 bases, there was a span of 15 bases. Germline loops: CDR1 SGHNT, CDR2 YYREEE (reference sequence). There are 13 residues in the CDR3. This CDR3 is CASSPGRQAPLHF. The CDR3 DNA follows: TGTGCCAGCAGCCCCGGTCGGCAGGCTCCCCTCCACTTT. Variable domain in full (rest from reference TRBV5-4 and TRBJ1-6): ETGVTQSPTHLIKTRGQQVTLRCSSQSGHNTVSWYQQALGQGPQFIFQYYREEENGRGNFPPRFSGLQFPNYSSELNVNALELDDSALYLCASSPGRQAPLHFGNGTRLTVT.

This clonotype has more than one count but fewer than ten. The chain joins TRBV20-1 to TRBJ1-2; D might be TRBD1 (6 bases). Trimming took 4 bases from V and 6 from J, leaving 15 bases between them. Germline V gene sequence: CDR1 DFQATT, CDR2 SNEGSKA (reference sequence). The CDR3 contains 13 residues. In DNA form, the CDR3 reads TGCAGTGCTACCGACAGGCTTGAGCATGGCTACACCTTC. This sequence encodes CSATDRLEHGYTF.

There are many counts of this clonotype. CDR3 residues: CASSLEPTSGSGELFF. CDR3 in DNA: TGTGCCAGCAGCTTAGAACCGACTAGCGGGTCCGGGGAGCTGTTTTTT. The chain has TRBV11-3 and TRBJ2-2; 10 bases fit TRBD2. The CDR3 extends over 16 amino acids. Germline V gives CDR1 SGHNT, CDR2 YENEEA. V was pared by 0 bases and J by 6 bases, with 4 bases of the junction left unmatched. The entire variable domain, with the rest obtained from reference TRBV11-3 and TRBJ2-2, is as follows: EAGVVQSPRYKIIEKKQPVAFWCNPISGHNTLYWYLQNLGQGPELLIRYENEEAVDDSQLPKDRFSAERLKGVDSTLKIQPAELGDSAVYLCASSLEPTSGSGELFFGEGSRLTVL.

This clonotype was detected ten times or more. V is TRBV28 and J is TRBJ2-3, with a weak D call TRBD1 (6 bases). Trimming cost V 2 bases and J 2 bases, with 20 bases left between them. The CDR3 consists of 18 residues. The germline gives CDR1 MDHEN, CDR2 SYDVKM. The CDR3 DNA is TGTGCCAGCAGTTTAATGGCCCGCAGGGGCCTCTCCACAGATACGCAGTATTTT. Protein: CASSLMARRGLSTDTQYF.

In this sample, this clonotype turned up many times. The chain joins TRBV6-5 to TRBJ2-1; the match to TRBD1 covers 10 bases. There are 15 residues in the CDR3. Germline CDR1 MNHEY, CDR2 SVGAGI. J lost 6 bases, V lost 6 bases, and 8 bases had no gene match. CDR3 sequence (DNA): TGTGCCAGCAGCTCCGGGACAGGGGCAGGCAATGAGCAGTTCTTC. Its translation is CASSSGTGAGNEQFF.

This clonotype came up many times. CDR3 nucleotide sequence: TGCAGTGCCCAAAAGGACGGCAGGGCTAGCGGGAGGCACTACAATGAGCAGTTCTTC. Translating gives CSAQKDGRASGRHYNEQFF. The chain joins TRBV20-1 to TRBJ2-1; 11 positions match TRBD2. Germline V gene data show CDR1 as DFQATT and CDR2 as SNEGSKA (reference sequence). With 6 bases clipped from V and 3 bases from J, the junction kept 19 bases outside the gene matches. The CDR3 has 19 amino acids.

This clonotype has at least ten counts. The chain combines TRBV23-1 with TRBJ1-5; D is unresolved. TRBV23-1 is an ORF; its function is uncertain. This CDR3 region has 17 residues. The V end lost 6 bases, the J end lost 2 bases, and 20 bases lay between the germline ends. CDR3 nucleotides: TGCGCCAGCAGCCGTAATACAAAACACCTTGGCAATCAGCCCCAGCATTTT. It yields the protein CASSRNTKHLGNQPQHF.

This clonotype was observed at least ten times. The chain employs TRBV7-9 and TRBJ2-2; tentatively, D is TRBD2 (6 bases). Germline values: CDR1 SEHNR, CDR2 FQNEAQ (reference sequence). The CDR3 has 15 amino acids. V shed 5 bases and J shed 6 bases, with 16 bases lying between them. The CDR3 DNA reads as TGTGCCAGCAGCCCCGGGGGTCAAGCGCCCGGGGAGCTGTTTTTT. Amino acid sequence: CASSPGGQAPGELFF.

This sequence joins TRBV7-3 and TRBJ2-5; the D gene is possibly TRBD2 (5 bases). This CDR3 is built from 13 residues. Germline loops: CDR1 SGHTA, CDR2 FQGTGA. V lost 2 bases to trimming and J lost 5 bases, with 9 bases between them. The CDR3 DNA sequence: TGTGCCAGCAGCTTATCCGGGAAGGAGACCCAGTACTTC. It yields the protein CASSLSGKETQYF.

In this sample, this clonotype turned up many times. The rearrangement joins TRBV12-3 or TRBV12-4 to TRBJ1-3; D is unclear. This CDR3 contains 12 residues. Trimming took off 7 bases at V and 4 bases at J, with 8 bases between the two ends. In nucleotides, the CDR3 is TGTGCCAGCACGCTATCAGGAAACACCATATATTTT. This codes for CASTLSGNTIYF.

This clonotype was detected ten times or more. The chain has TRBV12-3 or TRBV12-4 and TRBJ1-1, with D unresolved. Trimming pared 2 bases from V and 3 bases from J, leaving 4 bases between. This CDR3 has 12 residues. As DNA, the CDR3 is TGTGCCAGCAGTTTACGGGACACTGAAGCTTTCTTT. It encodes CASSLRDTEAFF.

This clonotype was observed many times. The chain carries TRBV7-3 and TRBJ2-2; no definite D call. The length of the CDR3 is 14 residues. Germline values: CDR1 SGHTA, CDR2 FQGTGA. The V end was cut by 5 bases, the J end by 0 bases, with 7 bases between. The CDR3 DNA sequence: TGTGCCAGCAGCCTGACGGCGAACACCGGGGAGCTGTTTTTT. As protein: CASSLTANTGELFF.

The rearrangement links TRBV7-9 to TRBJ1-5, with D tentatively TRBD1 (5 bases). This CDR3 comprises 15 residues. Trimming shortened V by 5 bases and J by 3 bases, and 14 bases separated the two germline ends. CDR1 SEHNR and CDR2 FQNEAQ come from the germline V gene (reference sequence). CDR3 amino acids: CASSEPTGINQPQHF. The CDR3 nucleotides are TGTGCCAGCAGCGAACCTACAGGAATCAATCAGCCCCAGCATTTT.

This clonotype was seen many times. The chain carries TRBV7-8 and TRBJ1-2, with D possibly TRBD1 on 5 matching bases. V was clipped by 1 base and J by 2 bases, with 8 bases between them. The CDR3 runs 14 residues. CDR1 is SGHVS and CDR2 is FQNEAQ in the germline V gene. The CDR3 DNA is TGTGCCAGCAGCTTAGGAAGACAGAACTATGGCTACACCTTC. Its protein product is CASSLGRQNYGYTF.

This clonotype was observed at least ten times. CDR3 nucleotide sequence: TGTGCCAGCAGCATGAATCCGGGACCCTCGTGGGCGGCTTTCTTT. Its translation is CASSMNPGPSWAAFF. The V call is TRBV11-2, the J call TRBJ1-1; D might be TRBD1 (5 bases). CDR3 length: 15 residues. Germline assignment: CDR1 SGHAT and CDR2 FQNNGV. The ends were cut back, 5 bases at V and 11 bases at J, with 24 bases in the middle.

This clonotype was seen a few times. The V and J genes are TRBV5-4 and TRBJ2-5; 8 bases match TRBD2. With V trimmed by 4 bases and J by 1 base, 12 bases remained unmatched. The CDR3 is 17 residues long. Germline CDR1 SGHNT, CDR2 YYREEE (reference sequence). CDR3 residues: CASSRTGTSGVQETQYF. The CDR3 nucleotides are TGTGCCAGCAGCCGTACGGGAACTAGCGGAGTCCAAGAGACCCAGTACTTC.

This chain uses TRBV6-1 with TRBJ2-6; a weak D match, TRBD1 (6 bases). V lost 7 bases, J lost 4 bases, and 17 bases lay in between. CDR1 is MNHNS and CDR2 is SASEGT in the germline V gene. There are 16 residues in the CDR3. CDR3 region: CASTGTSRSGANVLTF. The CDR3 DNA is TGTGCCAGCACGGGGACATCTAGGTCGGGGGCCAACGTCCTGACTTTC.

This clonotype was seen repeatedly, ten times or more. The chain combines TRBV29-1 with TRBJ2-1; TRBD2 might be the D (5 bases). Germline lookup yields CDR1 SQVTM and CDR2 ANQGSEA. The CDR3 is 15 amino acids. With 2 bases removed from V and 6 bases from J, the gap between germline ends came to 17 bases. CDR3 in amino acids: CSVERRPGGRNEQFF. The CDR3 region has the DNA TGCAGCGTTGAAAGGAGGCCTGGAGGACGCAATGAGCAGTTCTTC.

In this sample, this clonotype turned up a few times. V and J are TRBV20-1 and TRBJ2-5; 8 bases agree with TRBD2. Germline loops: CDR1 DFQATT, CDR2 SNEGSKA (reference sequence). The V and J ends lost 3 bases and 3 bases, in that order; junction bases with no gene match: 6. The CDR3 contains 14 residues. Here the CDR3 reads CSASPGAGEETQYF. The CDR3 coding sequence is TGCAGTGCTAGTCCCGGAGCGGGGGAAGAGACCCAGTACTTC.

There are many counts of this clonotype. V and J are TRBV15 and TRBJ2-5; D is unresolved. Germline values: CDR1 LNHNV, CDR2 YYDKDF (reference sequence). The CDR3 is 12 residues long. Between the trimmed V and J ends, which lost 0 bases and 4 bases, there was a span of 3 bases. The CDR3 region has the DNA TGTGCCACCAGCAGAGATATAGAGACCCAGTACTTC. It specifies CATSRDIETQYF.

This clonotype came up many times. This sequence joins TRBV5-4 and TRBJ2-7; 13 nucleotides align to TRBD2. The CDR3 spans 14 residues. CDR1 and CDR2 (germline): SGHNT, YYREEE (reference sequence). With V trimmed by 4 bases and J by 5 bases, 3 bases remained unmatched. The CDR3 nucleotides are TGTGCCAGCAGCGGACTAGCGGGAGTCAACGAGCAGTACTTC. This translates into CASSGLAGVNEQYF. Full variable domain (outside the CDR3, taken from reference TRBV5-4 and TRBJ2-7): ETGVTQSPTHLIKTRGQQVTLRCSSQSGHNTVSWYQQALGQGPQFIFQYYREEENGRGNFPPRFSGLQFPNYSSELNVNALELDDSALYLCASSGLAGVNEQYFGPGTRLTVT.